This T cell receptor beta chain was profiled in a study of OX40 agonist ivuxolimab in advanced cancers. Deletions cut 5 bases from V and 4 bases from J, with 12 bases between. The CDR3 length is 14 residues. Germline V CDR1 and CDR2: MNHEY, SVGAGI. To note about this clone: The target antigen is unknown.

The study, taken as a whole, reports: Among the nonresponders, some also had low normalized T-cell clonal expansion.

Data came from immunoSEQ multiplex PCR; TCRdb stores just in-frame clones and leaves some out. The sample shows 60,000 to 65,000 clones, 75% to 85% of them seen only once. The receptor was isolated from an adult with an advanced solid tumor such as melanoma, head and neck, liver or kidney cancer. V is TRBV6-5 and J is TRBJ1-5; D possibly corresponds to TRBD1 (6 bases). The sample consisted of CD4+ or CD8+ T cells sorted from blood, taken in a trial of the OX40 agonist ivuxolimab. CDR3 in amino acids: CASSRGQRNQPQHF. The CDR3 DNA is TGTGCCAGCAGTCGAGGACAGAGGAATCAGCCCCAGCATTTT.